Presented here are 25 T cell receptor beta chains from one specimen sequenced in a study of neurological immune-mediated disorders. TCRdb fed the 5' RACE reads into MiXCR, producing one record per CDR3 protein. The sample shows 60,000 to 90,000 distinct CDR3 sequences, roughly 10% of them seen only once. Time point indicated: longitudinal time-point 1 (baseline). The sample consisted of PBMCs. The origin of the receptors is a man aged 25 to 40 in good health.

This clonotype was seen ten or more times. The V and J genes are TRBV20-1 and TRBJ1-2; TRBD1 is a possible D gene (5 bases). Germline CDR1 is DFQATT and CDR2 is SNEGSKA (reference sequence). V lost 5 bases and J 2 bases, leaving 18 bases between the germline ends. There are 15 residues in the CDR3. CDR3 nucleotides: TGCAGTGCTGACCATCTGGACACATACAACTATGGCTACACCTTC. Residues: CSADHLDTYNYGYTF.

This clonotype was counted many times. The chain employs TRBV6-2 or TRBV6-3 and TRBJ2-7; 10 nucleotides agree with TRBD2. CDR3 length: 14 amino acids. Germline V gene sequence: CDR1 MNHEY, CDR2 SVGEGT. The V gene end was trimmed by 5 bases and the J gene end by 9 bases; junction bases not matched to a gene: 10. CDR3 amino acids: CASSQGTSDGGQYF. The CDR3 bases are TGTGCCAGCAGTCAAGGGACTAGCGACGGTGGGCAGTACTTC.

This clonotype was detected ten times or more. The chain carries TRBV24-1 and TRBJ2-5, with unresolved D. CDR3 length: 14 amino acids. The V gene lost 4 bases and the J gene lost 4 bases, with 12 bases spanning the gap. Per germline, CDR1 KGHDR and CDR2 SFDVKD. CDR3 sequence reads: CATSDSLDAETQYF. The CDR3 nucleotides are TGTGCCACCAGTGACTCCCTGGATGCAGAGACCCAGTACTTC.

The rearrangement links TRBV29-1 to TRBJ2-7, with unresolved D. Between the trimmed V and J ends, which lost 1 base and 2 bases, there was a span of 3 bases. Looked up from germline, CDR1 is SQVTM and CDR2 is ANQGSEA. CDR3 length equals 11 residues. The CDR3 loop reads CSVEATYEQYF. DNA for the CDR3: TGCAGCGTTGAAGCAACCTACGAGCAGTACTTC.

This clonotype was found many times. The genes are TRBV2 and TRBJ2-2, with 8 bases that match TRBD1. Unmatched junction bases numbered 13, after V lost 11 bases and J lost 5 bases. The V gene's germline CDR1 is SNHLY and CDR2 FYNNEI. This CDR3 is built from 15 residues. CDR3 residues: CAGVETGARTGELFF. As DNA, the CDR3 is TGTGCCGGTGTTGAGACAGGGGCTAGGACCGGGGAGCTGTTTTTT.

This clonotype has ten or more counts. The genes are TRBV10-3 and TRBJ1-5, with 7 bases fitting TRBD1. The CDR3 consists of 16 residues. Trimming took 8 bases from V and 1 from J; bases not matched to a gene: 11. CDR1 ENHRY and CDR2 SYGVKD come from the germline V gene. CDR3 nucleotides: TGTGCCATCGGGGGTACAGGGGAAGGAAGCAATCAGCCCCAGCATTTT. It yields the protein CAIGGTGEGSNQPQHF.

This clonotype has ten or more counts. The V gene is TRBV7-9, the J gene TRBJ2-7, with D unresolved. The CDR3 has 13 residues. CDR1 SEHNR and CDR2 FQNEAQ come from the germline V gene (reference sequence). The V gene lost 1 base and the J gene lost 1 base, with 5 bases spanning the gap. CDR3 DNA sequence: TGTGCCAGCAGCTTAGTATGGTCCTACGAGCAGTACTTC. Translation: CASSLVWSYEQYF.

The J gene is TRBJ2-3, the V gene TRBV20-1; weak D call: TRBD1 (6 bases). V was trimmed by 0 bases and J by 1 base, leaving 14 bases between them. Germline V CDR1 and CDR2: DFQATT, SNEGSKA (reference sequence). This CDR3 contains 16 residues. CDR3: CSARDGTGPRTDTQYF. The DNA for the CDR3 is TGCAGTGCTAGAGATGGAACAGGGCCCCGCACAGATACGCAGTATTTT.

This clonotype was seen ten or more times. This chain joins TRBV7-8 and TRBJ2-6; no reliable D call. There are 12 residues in the CDR3. Germline CDR1 SGHVS, CDR2 FQNEAQ. The V gene lost 10 bases and the J gene lost 0 bases, with 4 bases spanning the gap. The CDR3 reads CAISSGANVLTF. The CDR3, as DNA: TGTGCCATTTCCTCTGGGGCCAACGTCCTGACTTTC.

The chain recombines TRBV7-9 with TRBJ2-6; D remains unclear. The germline V gene has CDR1 SEHNR and CDR2 FQNEAQ (reference sequence). V was pared by 0 bases and J by 4 bases, with 7 bases between. The CDR3 is 15 amino acids. CDR3 loop: CASSLAGLGANVLTF. In DNA, the CDR3 is TGTGCCAGCAGCTTAGCGGGTTTGGGGGCCAACGTCCTGACTTTC.

Many counts were recorded for this clonotype. This chain links TRBV20-1 with TRBJ2-5; D call uncertain. The CDR3 has 12 residues. Germline V gene data show CDR1 as DFQATT and CDR2 as SNEGSKA (reference sequence). Trimming took 6 bases from V and 5 from J, leaving 13 bases between them. The CDR3 DNA sequence: TGCAGTGCCCCAGACTCGCTCGAGACCCAGTACTTC. This encodes CSAPDSLETQYF.

This clonotype was seen ten or more times. This CDR3 reads CSVAAGTATDTQYF. DNA for the CDR3: TGCAGCGTCGCAGCCGGGACAGCCACAGATACGCAGTATTTT. This sequence joins TRBV29-1 and TRBJ2-3; 7 bases map to TRBD1. Germline trimming cut 6 bases from V and 2 bases from J; bases unmatched to any gene: 8. The CDR3 runs to 14 residues. Germline V gene lookup returns CDR1 SQVTM and CDR2 ANQGSEA.

This clonotype was counted at least ten times. The chain couples TRBV12-3 or TRBV12-4 to TRBJ2-3; TRBD2 matches 9 bases. This CDR3 region has 15 residues. The V and J ends lost 5 bases and 6 bases, in that order; junction bases with no gene match: 9. CDR3 sequence: CASSPVVGLADTQYF. The CDR3 DNA is TGTGCCAGCAGTCCCGTAGTGGGACTAGCTGATACGCAGTATTTT.

This clonotype was seen ten or more times. The gene calls are TRBV9 and TRBJ1-5; maybe TRBD1 (5 bases). The germline V gene has CDR1 SGDLS and CDR2 YYNGEE. Trimming cost V 0 bases and J 3 bases, with 10 bases left between them. CDR3 length equals 15 residues. CDR3 bases: TGTGCCAGCAGCGTAGAGCAGGGCCCCAATCAGCCCCAGCATTTT. Translated, it gives CASSVEQGPNQPQHF.

This clonotype was seen repeatedly, ten times or more. This rearrangement joins TRBV28 to TRBJ2-5, with D possibly being TRBD1 (5 bases). Deletions cut 1 base from V and 5 bases from J, with 20 bases between. Germline lookup yields CDR1 MDHEN and CDR2 SYDVKM. This CDR3 region has 17 residues. The chain's CDR3 is CASSLSNPGLKGETQYF. CDR3 DNA sequence: TGTGCCAGCAGTTTATCAAACCCGGGTTTAAAGGGGGAGACCCAGTACTTC.

This clonotype was seen at least ten times. The chain uses TRBV29-1 and TRBJ2-1; possible D gene TRBD1, 6 bases. The CDR3 loop spans 14 amino acids. V was shortened by 4 bases and J by 0 bases, with 10 bases between the two germline ends. Per the germline V gene, CDR1 is SQVTM and CDR2 is ANQGSEA. This CDR3 is CSVVRGSSYNEQFF. CDR3 nucleotide sequence: TGCAGCGTTGTGAGGGGGAGCTCCTACAATGAGCAGTTCTTC.

J is TRBJ2-3 and V is TRBV7-6; maybe TRBD1 (5 bases). Germline CDR1 is SGHVS and CDR2 is FNYEAQ. Trimming removed 5 bases from V and 6 bases from J, with 18 bases in between. CDR3 length equals 15 residues. Here the CDR3 reads CASSGHGGMIDTQYF. DNA for the CDR3: TGTGCCAGCAGCGGACATGGTGGGATGATCGATACGCAGTATTTT.

This clonotype has ten or more counts. The missing conserved phenylalanine or tryptophan at the end of this CDR3 makes a read error likely. The DNA is omitted, as the CDR3 cannot be located on it reliably, and the CDR3 follows TCRdb's listing. V and J are TRBV11-2 and TRBJ2-1; TRBD1, the D gene given by the table, was not confirmed from the DNA. CDR1 and CDR2 (germline): SGHAT, FQNNGV. The CDR3 is made up of 11 amino acids, end residues included. CDR3 region: CASSFSGQGTV.

This clonotype showed up many times. The chain uses TRBV14 and TRBJ2-5; no clear D gene. There are 13 residues in the CDR3. Per the germline V gene, CDR1 is SGHDN and CDR2 is FVKESK. V was cut by 4 bases and J by 5 bases, with 11 bases left in between. CDR3 loop: CASSRLGMETQYF. CDR3 DNA sequence: TGTGCCAGCAGCCGACTGGGGATGGAGACCCAGTACTTC.

This clonotype came up a few times. The chain recombines TRBV3-1 with TRBJ1-6; no clear D gene. Germline loops: CDR1 LGHDT, CDR2 YNNKEL (reference sequence). The V end was cut by 0 bases, the J end by 10 bases, with 16 bases between. The CDR3 extends over 16 amino acids. The CDR3 region is CASSQDYAGVGSPLHF. CDR3 coding DNA: TGTGCCAGCAGCCAAGATTACGCCGGGGTTGGGTCACCCCTCCACTTT. Complete variable domain (other parts from reference TRBV3-1 and TRBJ1-6): DTAVSQTPKYLVTQMGNDKSIKCEQNLGHDTMYWYKQDSKKFLKIMFSYNNKELIINETVPNRFSPKSPDKAHLNLHINSLELGDSAVYFCASSQDYAGVGSPLHFGNGTRLTVT.

This clonotype occurred many times. The chain carries TRBV12-3 or TRBV12-4 and TRBJ2-5, with D hard to call. This CDR3 is built from 14 residues. V lost 4 bases and J lost 5, with 14 bases in between. The CDR3 DNA is TGTGCCAGCAGTTCCGGGCCCTCCGGGGAGACCCAGTACTTC. Translation: CASSSGPSGETQYF.

This clonotype occurred a few times. The chain combines TRBV7-2 with TRBJ2-1; D ambiguous. The V end was cut by 1 base, the J end by 6 bases, with 10 bases between. The germline V gene has CDR1 SGHTA and CDR2 FQGNSA. This CDR3 region has 14 residues. The CDR3, as DNA: TGTGCCAGCAGCTTAGAAGGCTTAGTCAATGAGCAGTTCTTC. Translation gives CASSLEGLVNEQFF.

In this sample, this clonotype turned up many times. V usage is TRBV12-3 or TRBV12-4 and J usage is TRBJ2-4; no clear D gene. The CDR3 is made up of 16 amino acids. Deletions cut 6 bases from V and 0 bases from J, with 15 bases between. DNA for the CDR3: TGTGCCAGCAGCACCCGAAGGGCGCTAGCCAAAAACATTCAGTACTTC. The encoded protein is CASSTRRALAKNIQYF.

This clonotype was seen many times. The chain uses TRBV7-2 and TRBJ2-5; TRBD1 is a possible D gene (6 bases). There are 13 residues in the CDR3. Germline loops: CDR1 SGHTA, CDR2 FQGNSA. Trimming took off 6 bases at V and 5 bases at J, with 13 bases between the two ends. CDR3 sequence reads: CASSPDRRETQYF. The CDR3 bases are TGTGCCAGCAGTCCCGACAGGCGGGAGACCCAGTACTTC. Looking up the rest from reference TRBV7-2 and TRBJ2-5 gives the full variable domain: GAGVSQSPSNKVTEKGKDVELRCDPISGHTALYWYRQSLGQGLEFLIYFQGNSAPDKSGLPSDRFSAERTGGSVSTLTIQRTQQEDSAVYLCASSPDRRETQYFGPGTRLLVL.

The rearrangement links TRBV7-3 to TRBJ2-5; 7 nucleotides align to TRBD1. V gave up 6 bases and J gave up 0 bases; unmatched junction bases: 1. Per germline, CDR1 SGHTA and CDR2 FQGTGA. The CDR3 contains 13 residues. CDR3 protein: CASSTGDQETQYF. The CDR3 DNA follows: TGTGCCAGCAGTACAGGGGACCAAGAGACCCAGTACTTC.